This TCR beta chain stems from a study of blood T cell repertoires in COVID-19. The trim removed 5 bases at V and 2 bases at J, leaving 7 bases unmatched. The CDR3 runs to 15 residues. The method was immunoSEQ multiplex PCR; TCRdb's version includes in-frame clones alone and lacks a portion of them. The sample holds about 330,000 clones, approximately 84% seen once. The V and J genes are TRBV5-3 and TRBJ2-3; 8 bases agree with TRBD1. TRBV5-3 belongs to the ORF category, with a function that is uncertain. The sample consisted of PBMCs or T cells enriched from blood (not recorded which). The sequence was obtained from a woman aged 18-30 years who had recovered from COVID-19. The CDR3 DNA reads as TGTGCCAGAAGGGAACGGGACAGGATCACAGATACGCAGTATTTT. Amino acid sequence: CARRERDRITDTQYF.